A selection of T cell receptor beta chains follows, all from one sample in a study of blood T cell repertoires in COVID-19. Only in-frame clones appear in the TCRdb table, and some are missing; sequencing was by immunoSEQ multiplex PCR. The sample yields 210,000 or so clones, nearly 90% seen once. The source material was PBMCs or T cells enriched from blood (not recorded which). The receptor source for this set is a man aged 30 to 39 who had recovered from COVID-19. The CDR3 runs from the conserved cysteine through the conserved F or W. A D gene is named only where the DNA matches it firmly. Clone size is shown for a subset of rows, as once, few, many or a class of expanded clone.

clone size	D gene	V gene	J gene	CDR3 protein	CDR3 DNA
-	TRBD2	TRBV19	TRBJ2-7	CASSPTSALISEQYF	TGTGCCAGTAGTCCAACTAGCGCCTTGATAAGTGAGCAGTACTTC
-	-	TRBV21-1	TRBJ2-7	CASSPRTPAYEQYF	TGTGCCAGCAGCCCCCGGACACCAGCCTACGAGCAGTACTTC
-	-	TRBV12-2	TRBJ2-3	CASRLTPSDYSTDTQYF	TGTGCAAGTCGCTTAACCCCCAGCGACTACAGCACAGATACGCAGTATTTT
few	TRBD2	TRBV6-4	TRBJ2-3	CASSKEPGGADTQYF	TGTGCCAGCAGCAAAGAACCGGGAGGCGCAGATACGCAGTATTTT
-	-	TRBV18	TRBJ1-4	CASSPDIRPEKLFF	TGTGCCAGCTCGCCCGACATACGCCCAGAAAAACTGTTTTTT
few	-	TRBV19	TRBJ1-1	CASNFRGGRDTEAFF	TGTGCCAGTAATTTTCGGGGGGGTAGGGACACTGAAGCTTTCTTT
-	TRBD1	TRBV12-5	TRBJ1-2	CASGQQTRQGADGYTF	TGTGCTAGTGGACAGCAAACTAGACAGGGGGCGGATGGCTACACCTTC
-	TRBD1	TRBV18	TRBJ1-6	CASSGGQGGNSPLHF	TGTGCCAGCTCAGGAGGACAGGGGGGCAATTCACCCCTCCACTTT
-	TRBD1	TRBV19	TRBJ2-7	CASSMSGTGGPEQYF	TGTGCCAGTAGTATGTCTGGGACAGGGGGGCCTGAGCAGTACTTC
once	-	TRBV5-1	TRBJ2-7	CASSLATGEVSYEQYF	TGCGCCAGCAGCTTGGCCACAGGGGAGGTTTCCTACGAGCAGTACTTC
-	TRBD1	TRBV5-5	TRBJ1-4	CASSSPPGQGASTNEKLFF	TGTGCCAGCAGCTCGCCGCCGGGACAGGGAGCCTCAACTAATGAAAAACTGTTTTTT
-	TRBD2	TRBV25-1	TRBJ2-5	CASSEPRASGGQETQYF	TGTGCCAGCAGTGAACCCAGGGCTAGCGGGGGGCAAGAGACCCAGTACTTC
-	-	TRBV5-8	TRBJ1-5	CASSIRRDQPQHF	TGTGCCAGCAGCATCCGGCGGGATCAGCCCCAGCATTTT
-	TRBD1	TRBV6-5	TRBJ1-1	CASQRQGNTEAFF	TGTGCCAGCCAACGACAGGGTAACACTGAAGCTTTCTTT
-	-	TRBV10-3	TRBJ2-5	CAISESMGEGVETQYF	TGTGCCATCAGTGAGTCCATGGGAGAGGGCGTGGAGACCCAGTACTTC
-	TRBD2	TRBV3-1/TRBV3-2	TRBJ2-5	CASSQGLAGGKQETQYF	TGTGCCAGCAGCCAAGGACTAGCGGGAGGGAAACAAGAGACCCAGTACTTC
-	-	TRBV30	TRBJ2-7	CAWSPRGAAQYF	TGTGCCTGGAGCCCTCGGGGGGCCGCGCAGTACTTC
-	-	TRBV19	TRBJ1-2	CASSMWGGLNSGYTF	TGTGCCAGTAGTATGTGGGGGGGCCTGAATTCGGGCTACACCTTC
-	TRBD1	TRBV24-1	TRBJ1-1	CATTGTGLTEAFF	TGTGCCACCACTGGGACAGGGTTGACTGAAGCTTTCTTT
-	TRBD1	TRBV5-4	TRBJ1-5	CASSSPVFRDRQDSNQPQHF	TGTGCCAGCAGCTCGCCTGTTTTTAGGGACAGACAAGATAGCAATCAGCCCCAGCATTTT
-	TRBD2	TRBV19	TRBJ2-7	CASSIAVASGTYEQYF	TGTGCCAGTAGTATCGCTGTGGCTAGCGGGACCTACGAGCAGTACTTC
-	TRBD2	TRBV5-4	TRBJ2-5	CASSRTSGGAGLQETQYF	TGTGCCAGCAGCCGGACTAGCGGGGGGGCCGGTCTTCAGGAGACCCAGTACTTC
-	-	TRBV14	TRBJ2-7	CASRAGGRYEQYF	TGTGCCAGCAGGGCAGGGGGGAGGTACGAGCAGTACTTC